These T cell receptor beta chains were read from a single sample in a study of shared T cell receptors in the human thymus. Sequencing was performed with immunoSEQ multiplex PCR; in TCRdb, only in-frame clones are kept and a portion is missing. The data contain approximately 660,000 clones, around nine tenths of them singletons. These same data were also listed under a study on human thymus T cells.

The material sequenced was thymocytes. These receptors were obtained from a boy in the first two years of life with a congenital heart defect. The CDR3 runs from the conserved cysteine through the conserved F or W. A D gene is named only where the DNA matches it firmly. The size field is filled for only some rows; it gives once, few, many or a size class.

V	D	length	size	J	DNA	CDR3
TRBV14	TRBD2	17	.	TRBJ2-7	TGTGCCAGCAGCCAAGATAGGGGCGGGAGCTTCTTTCCCGAGCAGTACTTC	CASSQDRGGSFFPEQYF
TRBV7-8	TRBD2	16	.	TRBJ2-2	TGTGCCAGCAGCTCGCAGACTAGCAGCCCCACCGGGGAGCTGTTTTTT	CASSSQTSSPTGELFF
TRBV21-1	.	15	once	TRBJ2-3	TGTGCCAGCAGCAAAGGTGGAGGGACGACAGATACGCAGTATTTT	CASSKGGGTTDTQYF
TRBV5-4	.	13	.	TRBJ2-3	TGTGCCAGCAGATCCCCAGTGGCAGATACGCAGTATTTT	CASRSPVADTQYF
TRBV29-1	.	12	.	TRBJ1-2	TGCAGCGTTGGGGCGGGAACCTCCGGCTACACCTTC	CSVGAGTSGYTF
TRBV9	TRBD1	17	.	TRBJ2-7	TGTGCCAGCAGCCCCGCGCCGGGGACAGGGAAGGACTACGAGCAGTACTTC	CASSPAPGTGKDYEQYF
TRBV30	TRBD2	14	.	TRBJ2-4	TGTGCCTGGAGTCAAATAGTGGGAGGGAACATTCAGTACTTC	CAWSQIVGGNIQYF
TRBV5-6	TRBD2	15	.	TRBJ2-7	TGTGCCAGCAGCTTGGATGGCGGGAGCTCCTACGAGCAGTACTTC	CASSLDGGSSYEQYF
TRBV7-9	.	16	.	TRBJ2-7	TGTGCCAGCAGCTCTACCGTCCGAGGGAGCTCCTACGAGCAGTACTTC	CASSSTVRGSSYEQYF
TRBV7-2	.	15	.	TRBJ1-3	TGTGCCAGCAGCCCACAAGGGTCCAGGGTTTACACCATATATTTT	CASSPQGSRVYTIYF
TRBV12-5	.	11	.	TRBJ2-1	TGTGCTAGTGGTTTAAAGAGTGAGCAGTTCTTC	CASGLKSEQFF
TRBV5-4	.	14	.	TRBJ2-1	TGTGCCAGCAGCCCCCCCGGGACAAGGGATGAGCAGTTCTTC	CASSPPGTRDEQFF
TRBV11-3	TRBD2	15	.	TRBJ2-7	TGTGCCAGCAGCTTTCCAGCGGGAGGGCCTCGTGAGCAGTACTTC	CASSFPAGGPREQYF
TRBV4-2	TRBD2	18	.	TRBJ2-3	TGTGCCAGCAGCCAACCGATCTTTTTTAGCGGGAGTAAAGATACGCAGTATTTT	CASSQPIFFSGSKDTQYF
TRBV7-9	.	15	.	TRBJ2-3	TGTGCCAGCAGCTTAGGCGGGGAACTTAAGATTACGCAGTATTTT	CASSLGGELKITQYF
TRBV5-6	TRBD2	17	.	TRBJ2-1	TGTGCCAGCAGCTTTACCCGGACTAGCGGAATCCACAATGAGCAGTTCTTC	CASSFTRTSGIHNEQFF
TRBV2	.	14	few	TRBJ2-1	TGTGCCAGCAGTCGCGGGGCAGGGCGCAATGAGCAGTTCTTC	CASSRGAGRNEQFF
TRBV5-6	TRBD1	17	.	TRBJ1-5	TGTGCCAGCAGCTTAGGAGGAGGGGGCGAAATCCATCAGCCCCAGCATTTT	CASSLGGGGEIHQPQHF
TRBV7-2	.	17	once	TRBJ2-7	TGTGCCAGCAGCTTAGGGGTGGATCGGGGGACCTCCTACGAGCAGTACTTC	CASSLGVDRGTSYEQYF
TRBV2	.	17	.	TRBJ2-3	TGTGCCAGCAGTGAAGTGGTGGGGGCCCTTAGCACAGATACGCAGTATTTT	CASSEVVGALSTDTQYF
TRBV5-1	.	14	.	TRBJ2-7	TGCGCCAGCAGCTTGGCCGGAGGGAAGGACGAGCAGTACTTC	CASSLAGGKDEQYF
TRBV10-1	.	11	.	TRBJ2-7	TGCGCCAGCAGTGTGGGAGACGAGCAGTACTTC	CASSVGDEQYF
TRBV11-2	.	16	.	TRBJ1-3	TGTGCCAGCAGCTATCTCGTAGGGGGATCTGGAAACACCATATATTTT	CASSYLVGGSGNTIYF
TRBV5-1	.	13	once	TRBJ2-7	TGCGCCAGCAGCCCCTTCCCGGGCTACGAGCAGTACTTC	CASSPFPGYEQYF
TRBV27	.	16	.	TRBJ1-2	TGTGCCAGCAGTTTATCGACGGGGGACCTTACAGTGGGCTACACCTTC	CASSLSTGDLTVGYTF
TRBV28	TRBD2	19	.	TRBJ2-1	TGTGCCAGCAGTTTCCCCCCCCGGACTAGCGGACCCATTTACAATGAGCAGTTCTTC	CASSFPPRTSGPIYNEQFF
TRBV7-9	.	17	few	TRBJ1-2	TGTGCCAGCAGCCACCGGACTACGGACTGGCCTAACTATGGCTACACCTTC	CASSHRTTDWPNYGYTF
TRBV4-3	.	18	.	TRBJ1-5	TGCGCCAGCAGCCACCCCTTGAACAGAAATGGTAGCAATCAGCCCCAGCATTTT	CASSHPLNRNGSNQPQHF
TRBV11-3	TRBD1	14	.	TRBJ2-7	TGTGCCAGCAGCTCGCAGGGGGCCCCTTACGAGCAGTACTTC	CASSSQGAPYEQYF
TRBV9	.	18	once	TRBJ2-2	TGTGCCAGCAGCGTAGTGGAGTTTAGGGGGGAGGGCACCGGGGAGCTGTTTTTT	CASSVVEFRGEGTGELFF
TRBV13	TRBD1	15	.	TRBJ2-7	TGTGCCAGCAGCCCGGGACAGGGTAATACCTACGAGCAGTACTTC	CASSPGQGNTYEQYF
TRBV5-1	.	15	.	TRBJ2-2	TGCGCCAGCAGCTTGGGGGGGGCGAACACCGGGGAGCTGTTTTTT	CASSLGGANTGELFF
TRBV12-5	TRBD2	17	few	TRBJ2-1	TGTGCTAGTGGTTTGGTACGGGCGGGAGGGAAATCATATGAGCAGTTCTTC	CASGLVRAGGKSYEQFF
TRBV19	TRBD1	13	.	TRBJ1-2	TGTGCCAGTAGTCCGAGGGGGCGACGAGGCTACACCTTC	CASSPRGRRGYTF
TRBV4-1	.	17	.	TRBJ2-1	TGCGCCAGCAGCCATCTTCTGTCCCTGAGCTCCTACAATGAGCAGTTCTTC	CASSHLLSLSSYNEQFF
TRBV15	.	16	.	TRBJ1-5	TGTGCCACCAGCAGAGATTCCCGGAGTCTTAGACAGCCCCAGCATTTT	CATSRDSRSLRQPQHF
TRBV5-1	TRBD2	15	.	TRBJ2-5	TGCGCCAGCAGCTTGGGACAGCCAAAACGGGAGGCCCAGTACTTC	CASSLGQPKREAQYF
TRBV28	.	14	.	TRBJ2-7	TGTGCCAGCAGTTCAACGGGGGGCGTCTACGAGCAGTACTTC	CASSSTGGVYEQYF
TRBV15	.	19	.	TRBJ2-1	TGTGCCACCAGCAGACAGCATTACAAAGAGCGGATCTCCTACAATGAGCAGTTCTTC	CATSRQHYKERISYNEQFF
TRBV4-2	.	17	.	TRBJ2-1	TGTGCCAGCAGCCAAGATGGCGGAGGGGACTCCTACAATGAGCAGTTCTTC	CASSQDGGGDSYNEQFF
TRBV28	.	17	.	TRBJ2-4	TGTGCCAGCAGTTTAAGGTGGGAGGACTTAGCCAAAAACATTCAGTACTTC	CASSLRWEDLAKNIQYF
TRBV27	.	12	.	TRBJ2-7	TGTGCCAGCAGTACCGGACACTACGAGCAGTACTTC	CASSTGHYEQYF
TRBV2	TRBD1	18	.	TRBJ2-7	TGTGCCAGCAGTGGCGTCGGGGAAAGGGACAGGCTTCCCTACGAGCAGTACTTC	CASSGVGERDRLPYEQYF
TRBV6-5	.	15	.	TRBJ2-7	TGTGCCAGCAGTTACAGGGCTGGAGGGCGGGACGAGCAGTACTTC	CASSYRAGGRDEQYF
TRBV18	.	16	.	TRBJ2-3	TGTGCCAGCTCACCACCGGGCCCCACTAGCACAGATACGCAGTATTTT	CASSPPGPTSTDTQYF
TRBV9	TRBD1	14	.	TRBJ2-1	TGTGCCAGCAGCGAGCCCTCGACAGGGAATGAGCAGTTCTTC	CASSEPSTGNEQFF
TRBV10-3	.	14	.	TRBJ1-1	TGTGCCATCAGTGAATTTCCTATGAGCACTGAAGCTTTCTTT	CAISEFPMSTEAFF
TRBV14	.	14	.	TRBJ2-1	TGTGCCAGCAGCGCCGTCGGTAGCGGAGATGAGCAGTTCTTC	CASSAVGSGDEQFF
TRBV27	TRBD1	15	few	TRBJ1-2	TGTGCCAGCAGTCTACACCCACAGGGGAACTATGGCTACACCTTC	CASSLHPQGNYGYTF
TRBV7-2	TRBD2	18	.	TRBJ2-2	TGTGCCAGCAGCTTAGAGGACCTAAGCGGGAGAGGGACCGGGGAGCTGTTTTTT	CASSLEDLSGRGTGELFF
TRBV7-6	TRBD1	16	.	TRBJ1-5	TGTGCCAGCAGCCTAGGGCAGGGGGGAAGCAATCAGCCCCAGCATTTT	CASSLGQGGSNQPQHF
TRBV19	.	21	.	TRBJ2-1	TGTGCCAGTTCCCCGAATCCGGGACAGGGTCCTATAGCGGGAGATCGGAATGAGCAGTTCTTC	CASSPNPGQGPIAGDRNEQFF
TRBV7-2	TRBD2	16	once	TRBJ2-7	TGTGCCAGCACCCTAGATTCGACTAGCGGGAGGTACGAGCAGTACTTC	CASTLDSTSGRYEQYF